Below are 5 T cell receptor beta chains sequenced from a single sample in a study of T cells of healthy individuals (dated by TCRdb to 2016 to 2019). Receptor amplification or capture employed 5' RACE. TCRdb records Illumina MiSeq as the sequencer. TCRdb's own reprocessing of the public reads used fastp at Q25 and MiXCR and kept productive beta chains. Every entry covers one CDR3 protein and lists the most common genes and DNA from its rows. Within this sample are 60,000 to 70,000 distinct CDR3 sequences, with 16% of them counted one time only. The top ten constitute about 4.7% of the sample. These receptors all come from a human donor in good health.

CDR3 nucleotides: TGTGCCATCAGTGAGTCGGGTTTCAGGGTAGGGAGCCATGCCTACGAGCAGTACTTC. It yields the protein CAISESGFRVGSHAYEQYF. The gene calls are TRBV10-3 and TRBJ2-7, with D perhaps assigned TRBD1 or TRBD2 (5 bases each). Germline CDR1 ENHRY, CDR2 SYGVKD. This CDR3 is 19 amino acids long. The ends were cut back, 0 bases at V and 2 bases at J, with 23 bases in the middle.

This clonotype was seen ten or more times. The J gene is TRBJ1-2, the V gene TRBV27, with D maybe TRBD1 (5 bases). This CDR3 region has 14 residues. Trimming left V 5 bases short and J 4 bases short, with 14 bases between. Germline assignment: CDR1 MNHEY and CDR2 SMNVEV (reference sequence). CDR3 loop: CASSPAGGSYGYTF. CDR3 coding DNA: TGTGCCAGCAGTCCCGCCGGGGGGTCCTATGGCTACACCTTC.

This clonotype was observed many times. The V call is TRBV6-5, the J call TRBJ2-1, with TRBD2 matching over 11 bases. Germline V gene data show CDR1 as MNHEY and CDR2 as SVGAGI. The V segment lost 5 bases and the J segment 0 bases; nucleotides outside the gene matches: 9. This CDR3 is built from 18 residues. The CDR3 is CASSLGTSGSSSYNEQFF. Written as DNA, the CDR3 is TGTGCCAGCAGTCTCGGGACTAGCGGTTCTAGCTCCTACAATGAGCAGTTCTTC.

This clonotype was seen many times. This chain connects TRBV5-1 to TRBJ2-7, with D uncertain. The V gene's germline CDR1 is SGHRS and CDR2 YFSETQ. Deletions cut 0 bases from V and 3 bases from J, with 13 bases between. This CDR3 is built from 15 residues. The CDR3 sequence is CASSLEGPDHYEQYF. The CDR3 region has the DNA TGCGCCAGCAGCTTGGAAGGGCCGGACCACTACGAGCAGTACTTC.

V and J are TRBV7-9 and TRBJ2-7; 8 nucleotides align to TRBD2. V trimming: 7 bases; J trimming: 7 bases; junction bases outside the gene matches: 6. The V gene's germline CDR1 is SEHNR and CDR2 FQNEAQ (reference sequence). CDR3 length: 12 residues. CDR3 in amino acids: CASNYGGAEQYF. Written as DNA, the CDR3 is TGTGCCAGCAACTACGGGGGGGCAGAGCAGTACTTC.